This entry describes one T cell receptor (beta chain). The data are from a study of radiation and T cells in renal cell carcinoma. Study-wide context: Nephrectomy followed 15 Gy stereotactic body radiation by 4 weeks.

This table comes from immunoSEQ multiplex PCR, and its TCRdb copy is limited to in-frame clones, with some not included. The repertoire consists of about 150,000 clones, with 88% occurring once and the leading ten covering over 3.5%. Time point denoted: baseline pretreatment blood. Sample treatment: 15 Gy SBRT to primary tumor, nephrectomy 4 weeks later. Serial blood draws occurred at baseline and 2 and 4 weeks post-SBRT. Clear cell pathology was present in this patient's renal cell carcinoma. The source is a woman in her sixties or seventies with renal cell carcinoma. The sample was blood, taken from a patient whose treatment included radiotherapy and nephrectomy.

Here the CDR3 reads CASSHDRLSYEQYF. The CDR3 nucleotides are TGTGCCAGCAGTCATGACAGGCTCTCCTACGAGCAGTACTTC. The chain recombines TRBV6-1 with TRBJ2-7; D might be TRBD1 (6 bases). The CDR3 totals 14 residues. Germline values: CDR1 MNHNS, CDR2 SASEGT. Trimming removed 5 bases from V and 0 bases from J, with 11 bases in between.